The subject of this entry is one TCR beta chain. Germline V gene lookup returns CDR1 MNHNY and CDR2 SVGAGI (reference sequence). The CDR3 is 14 residues long. Trimming removed 4 bases at V and 5 bases at J, with 14 bases between. This entry comes from a study of blood T cell repertoires in COVID-19. At the level of the study: Acute and convalescent COVID-19 samples came from the United States, Italy and Spain. The cDNA or gDNA used as material had been derived from T cells, B-cell-depleted T cells, or PBMCs.

Using immunoSEQ multiplex PCR, the repertoire was profiled, and TCRdb retains in-frame clones only, with some absent. The sample carries roughly 77,000 clones, 75% to 90% recorded once. The sample taken for sequencing was peripheral blood. The receptor comes from a woman between 65 and 79 years old with acute or convalescent COVID-19. The rearrangement links TRBV6-6 to TRBJ1-2; D perhaps matches TRBD1 (5 bases). The CDR3 DNA reads TGTGCCAGCAGTTCCGGGGGTTCAGTTTATGGCTACACCTTC. Translating gives CASSSGGSVYGYTF.